The clone carrying this TCR beta chain was counted once. CDR1 is MNHEY, CDR2 SVGAGI, per germline. This CDR3 has 11 amino acids. V was trimmed by 6 bases and J by 7 bases, leaving 8 bases between them. The data were produced by immunoSEQ multiplex PCR, yet TCRdb's version contains in-frame clones alone and is incomplete. The sample includes 150,000 to 200,000 clones, 80% to 95% of them seen just once. This entry comes from a study of control samples from healthy donors and cancer patients. The chain has TRBV6-5 and TRBJ2-3, with D unresolved. This receptor was taken from a woman aged 25-40 years in good health. Material for sequencing was blood. The CDR3 spells CASSWGNTQYF. Written as DNA, the CDR3 is TGTGCCAGCAGCTGGGGAAATACGCAGTATTTT.